This TCR beta chain was found in a study of blood T cells in healthy people across ages. As for the study in general: In model experiments, template switching was able to capture about one barcoded beta molecule for every two T cells that were present. Regarding the study as a whole: The fall in TCR beta diversity per million T cells was roughly linear with age.

This CDR3 spans 13 amino acids. Germline V gene sequence: CDR1 KGHDR, CDR2 SFDVKD. With 9 bases removed from V and 10 bases from J, the gap between germline ends came to 18 bases. Sample-barcoded 5' priming and a J-beta primer mix drove a second PCR of roughly 6 to 12 cycles. Tagging of each cDNA molecule was performed by a template-switch adaptor with 12 random nucleotides. TCRdb analysed the 5' RACE reads with MiXCR anew, one entry per CDR3 protein. The sample includes hundreds of thousands of distinct CDR3 sequences, 32% of them seen just once. PBMCs numbering at least 6 million were isolated per sample. This clonotype was detected many times. The antigen is unknown.

Input material: blood. The chain carries TRBV24-1 and TRBJ2-1, with no clear D. This receptor was obtained from a woman older than 75 in good health. The CDR3 DNA is TGTGCCACCTCTACGGGCCCTTTGGGCGAGCAGTTCTTC. Amino acid sequence: CATSTGPLGEQFF.